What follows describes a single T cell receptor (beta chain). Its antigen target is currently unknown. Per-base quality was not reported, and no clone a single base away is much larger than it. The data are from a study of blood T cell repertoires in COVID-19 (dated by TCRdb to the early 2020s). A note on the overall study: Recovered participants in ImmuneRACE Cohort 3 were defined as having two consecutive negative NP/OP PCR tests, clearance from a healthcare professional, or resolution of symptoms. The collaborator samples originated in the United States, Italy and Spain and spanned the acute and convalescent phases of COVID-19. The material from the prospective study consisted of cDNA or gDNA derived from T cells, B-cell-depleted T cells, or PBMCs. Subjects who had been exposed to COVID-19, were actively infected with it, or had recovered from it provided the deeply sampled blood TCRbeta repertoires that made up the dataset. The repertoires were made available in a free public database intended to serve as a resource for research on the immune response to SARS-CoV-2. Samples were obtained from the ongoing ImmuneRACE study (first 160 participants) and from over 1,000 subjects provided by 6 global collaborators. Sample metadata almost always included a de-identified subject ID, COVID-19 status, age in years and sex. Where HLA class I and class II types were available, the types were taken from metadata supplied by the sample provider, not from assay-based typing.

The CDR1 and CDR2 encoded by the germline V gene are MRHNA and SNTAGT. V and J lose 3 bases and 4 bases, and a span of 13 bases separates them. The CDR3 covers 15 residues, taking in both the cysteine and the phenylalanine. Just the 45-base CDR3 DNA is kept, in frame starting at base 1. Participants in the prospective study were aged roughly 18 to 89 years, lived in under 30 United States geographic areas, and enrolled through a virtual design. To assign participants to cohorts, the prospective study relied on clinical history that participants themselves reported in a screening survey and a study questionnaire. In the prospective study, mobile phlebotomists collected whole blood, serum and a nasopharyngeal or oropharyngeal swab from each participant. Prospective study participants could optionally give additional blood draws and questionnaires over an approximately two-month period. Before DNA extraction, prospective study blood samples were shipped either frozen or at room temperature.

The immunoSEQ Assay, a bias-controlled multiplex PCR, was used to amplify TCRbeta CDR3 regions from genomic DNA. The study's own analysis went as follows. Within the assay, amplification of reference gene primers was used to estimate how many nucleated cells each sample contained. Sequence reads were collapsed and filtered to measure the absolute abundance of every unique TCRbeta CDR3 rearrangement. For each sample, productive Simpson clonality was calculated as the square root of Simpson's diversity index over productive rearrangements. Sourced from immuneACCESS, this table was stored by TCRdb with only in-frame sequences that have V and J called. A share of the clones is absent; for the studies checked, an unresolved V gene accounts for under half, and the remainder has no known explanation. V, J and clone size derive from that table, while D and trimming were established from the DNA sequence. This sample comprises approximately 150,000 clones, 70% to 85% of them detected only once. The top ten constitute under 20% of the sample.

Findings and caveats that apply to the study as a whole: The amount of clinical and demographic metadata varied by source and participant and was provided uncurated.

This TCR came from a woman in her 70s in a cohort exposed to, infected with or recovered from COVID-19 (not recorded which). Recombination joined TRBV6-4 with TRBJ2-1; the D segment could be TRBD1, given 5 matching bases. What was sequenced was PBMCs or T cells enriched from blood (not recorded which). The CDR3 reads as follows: CASSEMVGPYNEQFF. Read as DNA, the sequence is TGTGCCAGCAGTGAAATGGTGGGGCCTTACAATGAGCAGTTCTTC.